This T cell receptor beta chain was obtained from a study of blood T cells in healthy people across ages. Using a J-beta primer mix together with a sample-barcoded 5' primer, a second PCR was run for roughly 6 to 12 cycles. Using its own MiXCR run on the 5' RACE reads, TCRdb lists one record per CDR3 protein. The sample holds 800,000 to 950,000 distinct CDR3 sequences, 29% seen once. Comment on this clonotype: Its antigen is unknown.

Each sample yielded at least 6 micrograms of PBMC total RNA. CDR1 SGHRS and CDR2 YFSETQ come from the germline V gene. The CDR3 spans 16 residues. Unmatched junction bases numbered 12, after V lost 4 bases and J lost 4 bases. Findings of the study overall: Diversity of TCR beta per million T cells declined in a roughly linear way with age.

The same data also went into a second study, on T cells of mothers and their children.

This sequence originates from a woman aged 40 to 50 in good health. The chain couples TRBV5-1 to TRBJ1-2; 8 bases line up with TRBD1. Source material: blood. CDR3 nucleotide sequence: TGCGCCAGCAGCCCAGCTCCGACAGGGGCCCTCTATGGCTACACCTTC. Translating it yields CASSPAPTGALYGYTF.